The 10 T cell receptor beta chains given below trace back to one sample, sequenced in a study of early T cells in non-severe SARS-CoV-2 infection. One entry per CDR3 protein, called by TCRdb with MiXCR from the 5' RACE reads. The repertoire holds about 40,000 distinct CDR3 sequences, with approximately 5.9% as singletons. The sequencing here drew on whole blood, taken at baseline. These receptors originate from an adult who was a healthcare worker with PCR-confirmed SARS-CoV-2 infection or an uninfected control (not recorded which).

This clonotype was seen many times. The V call is TRBV12-3 or TRBV12-4, the J call TRBJ2-2, with D perhaps TRBD2 (5 bases). V was clipped by 5 bases and J by 5 bases, with 18 bases between them. This CDR3 region has 16 residues. CDR3 bases: TGTGCCAGCAGTCCAGAGGGAAGAGGTATAACCGGGGAGCTGTTTTTT. Protein sequence: CASSPEGRGITGELFF.

This clonotype was counted many times. This chain connects TRBV9 to TRBJ1-1; 9 nucleotides line up with TRBD1. This CDR3 contains 15 residues. The germline V gene has CDR1 SGDLS and CDR2 YYNGEE. Losses at the gene ends were 0 bases for V and 3 bases for J; bases not matched to a gene: 3. The CDR3, as DNA: TGTGCCAGCAGCGTAGGACAGGGGGTAGACACTGAAGCTTTCTTT. It specifies CASSVGQGVDTEAFF.

The table lists this clonotype with many counts. J is TRBJ1-4 and V is TRBV18; maybe TRBD1 (5 bases). V dropped 6 bases and J dropped 7 bases, with 12 bases sitting between them. CDR1 and CDR2 from the germline V gene are KGHSH and LQKENI. This CDR3 has 13 residues. The CDR3 here is CASSLRQLEKLFF. The CDR3 coding sequence is TGTGCCAGCTCCCTTAGACAGCTTGAAAAACTGTTTTTT.

This clonotype appeared many times. The chain combines TRBV6-5 with TRBJ2-7; D not certain. Trimming left V 6 bases short and J 2 bases short, with 23 bases between. The CDR3 spans 17 residues. Germline V lookup: CDR1 MNHEY, CDR2 SVGAGI. The DNA of the CDR3 is TGTGCCAGCAGCTACGTTAGGAGATCTAACCAGACCTACGAGCAGTACTTC. Encoded protein: CASSYVRRSNQTYEQYF.

This clonotype was recorded at least ten times. The J gene is TRBJ1-5, the V gene TRBV20-1, with 9 nucleotides matching TRBD1. The V gene end was trimmed by 0 bases and the J gene end by 9 bases; junction bases not matched to a gene: 6. The germline gives CDR1 DFQATT, CDR2 SNEGSKA (reference sequence). The CDR3 covers 14 residues. CDR3 sequence reads: CSARDLDRGSPQHF. As DNA, the CDR3 is TGCAGTGCTAGAGATCTCGACAGGGGGTCGCCCCAGCATTTT.

The chain combines TRBV20-1 with TRBJ1-5, with 8 bases lining up with TRBD1. Looked up from germline, CDR1 is DFQATT and CDR2 is SNEGSKA (reference sequence). This CDR3 has 15 amino acids. The junction had 5 bases not matched to a gene; V was cut back by 0 bases and J by 4 bases. DNA for the CDR3: TGCAGTGCTAGAGAGTCGACAGGGGCTAATCAGCCCCAGCATTTT. Translating it yields CSARESTGANQPQHF.

The chain combines TRBV7-6 with TRBJ2-1; D is possibly TRBD1 (5 bases). Germline V lookup: CDR1 SGHVS, CDR2 FNYEAQ. The CDR3 loop spans 14 amino acids. V lost 4 bases to trimming and J lost 3 bases, with 10 bases between them. This CDR3 is CASSSAQGYNEQFF. The CDR3 DNA follows: TGTGCCAGCAGCTCAGCCCAGGGCTACAATGAGCAGTTCTTC.

This clonotype is judged medium-sized. V gene TRBV20-1 combines with J gene TRBJ1-6, with 9 bases aligning to TRBD1. This CDR3 has 15 amino acids. CDR1 and CDR2 from the germline V gene are DFQATT and SNEGSKA (reference sequence). The V and J ends lost 5 bases and 6 bases, in that order; junction bases with no gene match: 8. DNA of the CDR3: TGCAGTGCTCCTACGGGACAGGGATTTAATTCACCCCTCCACTTT. Encoded protein: CSAPTGQGFNSPLHF.

This clonotype was seen repeatedly, ten times or more. The chain links TRBV5-5 to TRBJ2-7, with D possibly TRBD2 on 5 matching bases. The CDR3 length is 14 residues. Looked up from germline, CDR1 is SGHKS and CDR2 is YYEKEE (reference sequence). V gave up 0 bases and J gave up 1 base, with 8 bases separating them. The CDR3 loop is CASSLEAVSYEQYF. The CDR3 bases are TGTGCCAGCAGCTTGGAAGCGGTGTCCTACGAGCAGTACTTC.

J is TRBJ2-2 and V is TRBV19; D might be TRBD2 (5 bases). Germline-derived CDR1 and CDR2 are LNHDA and SQIVND (reference sequence). The V end was cut by 1 base, the J end by 4 bases, with 10 bases between. CDR3 length: 15 residues. The CDR3 nucleotides read TGTGCCAGTAGTATAGCGGGGTCTCCCACCGGGGAGCTGTTTTTT. Its translation: CASSIAGSPTGELFF.